Listed below are T cell receptor beta chains from one sample, sequenced in a study of cytomegalovirus exposure and HLA in healthy donors. Here immunoSEQ multiplex PCR was the method, and the copy in TCRdb shows in-frame clones only, minus some. The sample records about 200,000 clones, 65% to 85% being singletons. Sequencing was done on a sample of PBMCs. The receptor source for this set is a man aged 40-49 years in good health and CMV-seropositive. CDR3s include the opening cysteine and the closing phenylalanine or tryptophan. Fields, in order: clone size, J gene, V gene, CDR3 protein. Size is stated for part of the rows, as once, few or many counts, or as a class when the clone is expanded.

abundance: NA; j_gene: TRBJ2-1; v_gene: TRBV19; CDR3aa: CASSVGTPSYNEQFF
abundance: NA; j_gene: TRBJ2-5; v_gene: TRBV5-1; CDR3aa: CASSLEGGFWETQYF
abundance: once; j_gene: TRBJ2-5; v_gene: TRBV4-2; CDR3aa: CASSLWTGWGETQYF
abundance: NA; j_gene: TRBJ2-3; v_gene: TRBV10-3; CDR3aa: CAISEQAGSTDTQYF
abundance: NA; j_gene: TRBJ2-7; v_gene: TRBV4-2; CDR3aa: CASSQGQANEQYF
abundance: NA; j_gene: TRBJ1-1; v_gene: TRBV5-1; CDR3aa: CASSSQQGNTEAFF
abundance: NA; j_gene: TRBJ2-1; v_gene: TRBV18; CDR3aa: CASSPEAGFDNEQFF
abundance: NA; j_gene: TRBJ1-3; v_gene: TRBV9; CDR3aa: CASSERQGSGNTIYF
abundance: NA; j_gene: TRBJ1-2; v_gene: TRBV4-3; CDR3aa: CASSQDRGNTYGYTF
abundance: NA; j_gene: TRBJ1-4; v_gene: TRBV18; CDR3aa: CASSPRGGNEKLFF
abundance: few; j_gene: TRBJ2-1; v_gene: TRBV11-3; CDR3aa: CASSPNTGTAYNEQFF
abundance: NA; j_gene: TRBJ2-3; v_gene: TRBV7-2; CDR3aa: CASSELAGRKQSQYF
abundance: once; j_gene: TRBJ2-5; v_gene: TRBV19; CDR3aa: CASSIRKTVLQETQYF
abundance: NA; j_gene: TRBJ2-3; v_gene: TRBV29-1; CDR3aa: CSVDAGLADSDTQYF
abundance: few; j_gene: TRBJ2-2; v_gene: TRBV7-2; CDR3aa: CASSTDRGLNTGELFF
abundance: once; j_gene: TRBJ1-4; v_gene: TRBV28; CDR3aa: CASERTTNEKLFF
abundance: NA; j_gene: TRBJ2-7; v_gene: TRBV5-6; CDR3aa: CASSRGTSTQYF
abundance: NA; j_gene: TRBJ2-3; v_gene: TRBV9; CDR3aa: CASNNRSDTQYF
abundance: NA; j_gene: TRBJ1-1; v_gene: TRBV28; CDR3aa: CATSGGRNTEAFF
abundance: once; j_gene: TRBJ1-3; v_gene: TRBV19; CDR3aa: CASSDLGAVSGNTIYF
abundance: few; j_gene: TRBJ2-7; v_gene: TRBV2; CDR3aa: CASSRPTSGTFSSYEQYF
abundance: few; j_gene: TRBJ2-7; v_gene: TRBV13; CDR3aa: CASSLDARGRDEQYF
abundance: NA; j_gene: TRBJ1-2; v_gene: TRBV9; CDR3aa: CASSVANTGGGYTF
abundance: NA; j_gene: TRBJ2-5; v_gene: TRBV27; CDR3aa: CASSSLNGGRETQYF
abundance: NA; j_gene: TRBJ1-2; v_gene: TRBV15; CDR3aa: CATSRDKGNYGYTF
abundance: NA; j_gene: TRBJ2-3; v_gene: TRBV9; CDR3aa: CASSVVPGRDTQYF
abundance: NA; j_gene: TRBJ2-3; v_gene: TRBV12-5; CDR3aa: CASGGLAGPDTQYF
abundance: NA; j_gene: TRBJ2-6; v_gene: TRBV7-2; CDR3aa: CASSLGQGKGISGANVLTF
abundance: NA; j_gene: TRBJ1-2; v_gene: TRBV4-1; CDR3aa: CASSQAPTEGYTF
abundance: NA; j_gene: TRBJ1-1; v_gene: TRBV7-3; CDR3aa: CASSLRQGAEAFF
abundance: few; j_gene: TRBJ1-1; v_gene: TRBV7-6; CDR3aa: CASSLEVGRYSEAFF
abundance: NA; j_gene: TRBJ1-1; v_gene: TRBV20-1; CDR3aa: CSARADTEAFF
abundance: NA; j_gene: TRBJ1-1; v_gene: TRBV11-1; CDR3aa: CASSAGQSQREAFF
abundance: NA; j_gene: NA; v_gene: TRBV10-3; CDR3aa: CAISRDSYEQYF
abundance: NA; j_gene: TRBJ2-7; v_gene: TRBV27; CDR3aa: CASSLKTSGSYEQYF
abundance: NA; j_gene: TRBJ1-5; v_gene: TRBV28; CDR3aa: CASRRSGTGSNQPQHF
abundance: once; j_gene: TRBJ1-5; v_gene: TRBV15; CDR3aa: CATSGPGLTSNQPQHF
abundance: NA; j_gene: TRBJ1-2; v_gene: TRBV10-2; CDR3aa: CASSDQNYGYTF
abundance: NA; j_gene: TRBJ1-2; v_gene: TRBV28; CDR3aa: CASSSTTLRDRYTF
abundance: NA; j_gene: TRBJ1-3; v_gene: TRBV7-3; CDR3aa: CASSPTPGGAGNTIYF
abundance: NA; j_gene: TRBJ2-1; v_gene: TRBV5-1; CDR3aa: CASSLVGEDNEQFF
abundance: NA; j_gene: TRBJ2-1; v_gene: TRBV7-8; CDR3aa: CASRYRDTNNEQFF
abundance: NA; j_gene: TRBJ1-1; v_gene: TRBV7-6; CDR3aa: CASSFSGQPNTEAFF
abundance: NA; j_gene: TRBJ2-7; v_gene: TRBV18; CDR3aa: CASSPGGTPYEQYF
abundance: NA; j_gene: TRBJ2-3; v_gene: TRBV5-1; CDR3aa: CASSLQGREDTQYF